This TCR beta chain was retrieved from a study of CD8+CD57+ T cells in acquired aplastic anemia. Study observations and caveats: Roughly 28 was the count of CD8+ CDR3 sequences that patients shared with controls.

This clonotype was seen a few times. Its antigen remains unknown. TCR beta VDJ combinations and CDR3 sequences were profiled from genomic DNA. MiXCR, run by TCRdb on the reads, gives a single entry per CDR3 protein. This table holds about 180,000 distinct CDR3 sequences, around 50% found once. Trimming stripped 5 bases from V and 11 bases from J, with 15 bases between. The CDR3 is 12 residues long. Germline assignment: CDR1 SGHVS and CDR2 FNYEAQ. Individuals selected for sequencing had exhibited CD8+CD57+ cell expansion on flow cytometry. Severe acquired aplastic anemia was present in all patients. Sequencing used sorted CD4+, CD8+, or CD8+CD57+ T cells (not recorded which) from PBMCs. The sequence came from a human donor with aplastic anemia. This rearrangement joins TRBV7-6 to TRBJ2-5; D possibly corresponds to TRBD1 (5 bases). CDR3 nucleotide sequence: TGTGCCAGCAGCCGAGACGTGGGGCTACAGTACTTC. Translation: CASSRDVGLQYF.